The next 22 T cell receptor beta chains were all read from a single sample in a study of blood T cell repertoires in COVID-19. The assay was immunoSEQ multiplex PCR, and TCRdb's table has in-frame clones only and misses some. The sample has some 130,000 clones, about nine tenths seen once. Sequencing was carried out using peripheral blood. The receptors stem from a man in his fifties with active COVID-19.

The gene calls are TRBV10-3 and TRBJ2-7; 7 bases are a match to TRBD2. V shed 3 bases, J shed 3 bases, and the junction held 11 bases outside the gene matches. Per germline, CDR1 ENHRY and CDR2 SYGVKD. CDR3 length: 16 amino acids. The CDR3 spells CAISDPQWGGSYEQYF. The CDR3 coding sequence is TGTGCCATCAGTGACCCTCAGTGGGGGGGTAGCTACGAGCAGTACTTC.

The rearrangement uses TRBV29-1 and TRBJ1-1; D gene uncertain. V lost 2 bases to trimming and J lost 8 bases, with 9 bases between them. CDR1 SQVTM and CDR2 ANQGSEA come from the germline V gene. The CDR3 consists of 11 residues. The CDR3: CSVESGREAFF. Here the CDR3 DNA reads TGCAGCGTTGAATCGGGGAGAGAAGCTTTCTTT.

This clone has a single count. This chain joins TRBV27 and TRBJ2-1; 9 bases agree with TRBD2. The CDR3 contains 16 residues. Germline V lookup: CDR1 MNHEY, CDR2 SMNVEV (reference sequence). The J segment lost 9 bases and the V segment lost 2 bases, leaving 11 bases of the junction unmatched. The CDR3 bases are TGTGCCAGCAGTTTAAGTCTTCGCGGGGGGGCTGCTGAGCAGTTCTTC. Its translation is CASSLSLRGGAAEQFF.

The chain couples TRBV9 to TRBJ1-4, with D possibly matching TRBD1 (6 bases). Trimming cost V 0 bases and J 5 bases, with 14 bases left between them. This CDR3 has 16 residues. Per the germline V gene, CDR1 is SGDLS and CDR2 is YYNGEE. CDR3: CASSVGGGGLNEKLFF. The CDR3 region has the DNA TGTGCCAGCAGCGTAGGAGGGGGGGGGTTAAATGAAAAACTGTTTTTT.

The rearrangement uses TRBV2 and TRBJ1-3; tentative D call: TRBD1 (5 bases). The CDR3 is made up of 12 amino acids. Germline V gene data show CDR1 as SNHLY and CDR2 as FYNNEI. Trimming shortened V by 8 bases and J by 4 bases, and 9 bases separated the two germline ends. CDR3 region: CASQGVGNTIYF. DNA of the CDR3: TGTGCCAGCCAGGGCGTCGGAAACACCATATATTTT.

The V gene is TRBV19, the J gene TRBJ1-4, with D possibly TRBD1 on 5 matching bases. This CDR3 is 15 amino acids long. CDR1 is LNHDA, CDR2 SQIVND, per germline (reference sequence). V dropped 3 bases and J dropped 7 bases, with 15 bases sitting between them. Here the CDR3 DNA reads TGTGCCAGTAGTATTGTCGGGGGTATGGGTGAAAAACTGTTTTTT. Translating gives CASSIVGGMGEKLFF.

This sequence joins TRBV5-1 and TRBJ1-1, with unresolved D. The CDR3 runs to 15 residues. The germline V gene encodes CDR1 SGHRS and CDR2 YFSETQ. V lost 0 bases to trimming and J lost 4 bases, with 13 bases between them. The DNA of the CDR3 is TGCGCCAGCAGCTTGGCCTCGGGATTGACCACTGAAGCTTTCTTT. This gives the protein CASSLASGLTTEAFF.

The rearrangement links TRBV29-1 to TRBJ2-4, with D perhaps TRBD2 (5 bases). V lost 0 bases and J lost 6, with 12 bases in between. Germline assignment: CDR1 SQVTM and CDR2 ANQGSEA. The CDR3 totals 14 residues. The CDR3 DNA follows: TGCAGCGTTGAAGATGGAATGGGGAGAAACATTCAGTACTTC. This gives the protein CSVEDGMGRNIQYF.

The CDR3 spells CASTSVDRGNQPQHF. The CDR3 nucleotides read TGTGCCAGCACTAGCGTGGACAGGGGGAATCAGCCCCAGCATTTT. V is TRBV2 and J is TRBJ1-5; 10 positions agree with TRBD1. This CDR3 has 15 amino acids. The J segment lost 4 bases and the V segment lost 7 bases, leaving 7 bases of the junction unmatched. Germline V gene lookup returns CDR1 SNHLY and CDR2 FYNNEI. Looking up the rest from reference TRBV2 and TRBJ1-5 gives the full variable domain: EPEVTQTPSHQVTQMGQEVILRCVPISNHLYFYWYRQILGQKVEFLVSFYNNEISEKSEIFDDQFSVERPDGSNFTLKIRSTKLEDSAMYFCASTSVDRGNQPQHFGDGTRLSIL.

The V call is TRBV5-1, the J call TRBJ2-2; maybe TRBD2 (7 bases). The length of the CDR3 is 15 residues. V was trimmed by 6 bases and J by 7 bases, leaving 19 bases between them. Germline V lookup: CDR1 SGHRS, CDR2 YFSETQ. CDR3 loop: CASMNEGGPSGELFF. The DNA of the CDR3 is TGCGCCAGCATGAATGAGGGGGGGCCGAGCGGGGAGCTGTTTTTT. Variable domain in full (rest from reference TRBV5-1 and TRBJ2-2): KAGVTQTPRYLIKTRGQQVTLSCSPISGHRSVSWYQQTPGQGLQFLFEYFSETQRNKGNFPGRFSGRQFSNSRSEMNVSTLELGDSALYLCASMNEGGPSGELFFGEGSRLTVL.

This sequence joins TRBV19 and TRBJ1-1, with D uncertain. V was clipped by 3 bases and J by 0 bases, with 11 bases between them. Germline values: CDR1 LNHDA, CDR2 SQIVND (reference sequence). The CDR3 totals 15 residues. CDR3 nucleotides: TGTGCCAGTAGTATTGGCAGTGTCCTGAACACTGAAGCTTTCTTT. Translating it yields CASSIGSVLNTEAFF. The whole variable domain, filled in from reference TRBV19 and TRBJ1-1, reads DGGITQSPKYLFRKEGQNVTLSCEQNLNHDAMYWYRQDPGQGLRLIYYSQIVNDFQKGDIAEGYSVSREKKESFPLTVTSAQKNPTAFYLCASSIGSVLNTEAFFGQGTRLTVV.

The V call is TRBV6-2 or TRBV6-3, the J call TRBJ2-5, with TRBD2 as a possible D gene (5 bases). CDR1 is MNHEY, CDR2 SVGEGT, per germline. Trimming cost V 4 bases and J 9 bases, with 12 bases left between them. This CDR3 has 12 residues. The CDR3 coding sequence is TGTGCCAGCAGTTCTAGGGTCGGGGCCCAGTACTTC. It encodes CASSSRVGAQYF.

This clone occurred once. This chain uses TRBV5-1 with TRBJ2-7, with D possibly matching TRBD1 (7 bases). The V gene lost 0 bases and the J gene lost 2 bases, with 12 bases spanning the gap. CDR1 is SGHRS, CDR2 YFSETQ, per germline. The CDR3 consists of 15 residues. CDR3 sequence reads: CASSLVGGGAYEQYF. The DNA for the CDR3 is TGCGCCAGCAGCTTGGTCGGAGGGGGCGCCTACGAGCAGTACTTC.

V usage is TRBV7-9 and J usage is TRBJ2-1, with 7 bases identical to TRBD2. Germline V lookup: CDR1 SEHNR, CDR2 FQNEAQ (reference sequence). This CDR3 is 14 amino acids long. Trimming at V came to 1 base and at J to 8 bases, leaving 5 bases not matched to a gene. CDR3 nucleotides: TGTGCCAGCAGCTTAGGGACTAGTCGCTATGAGCAGTTCTTC. The encoded protein is CASSLGTSRYEQFF.

V gene TRBV3-1 (or the pseudogene TRBV3-2) combines with J gene TRBJ2-3; 8 bases map to TRBD2. This CDR3 has 15 residues. In germline, CDR1 is LGHDT, CDR2 YNNKEL (reference sequence). V trimming: 1 base; J trimming: 2 bases; junction bases outside the gene matches: 2. The CDR3 nucleotides are TGTGCCAGCAGCCAAGCAGCGGGGGCCACAGATACGCAGTATTTT. Protein product: CASSQAAGATDTQYF.

The chain has TRBV19 and TRBJ1-3, with TRBD1 matching 7 bases. The V gene's germline CDR1 is LNHDA and CDR2 SQIVND (reference sequence). The CDR3 totals 23 residues. J lost 0 bases, V lost 1 base, and 24 bases had no gene match. As DNA, the CDR3 is TGTGCCAGTAGTATAGCACCCCCTTCGACAGGGAACACCTATACCTACTCTGGAAACACCATATATTTT. Translated: CASSIAPPSTGNTYTYSGNTIYF. Variable domain in full (rest from reference TRBV19 and TRBJ1-3): DGGITQSPKYLFRKEGQNVTLSCEQNLNHDAMYWYRQDPGQGLRLIYYSQIVNDFQKGDIAEGYSVSREKKESFPLTVTSAQKNPTAFYLCASSIAPPSTGNTYTYSGNTIYFGEGSWLTVV.

This clone was picked up one time. The chain links TRBV6-5 to TRBJ1-5; TRBD1 matches at 7 bases. CDR1 is MNHEY, CDR2 SVGAGI, per germline. Trimming removed 6 bases from V and 3 bases from J; junction bases left unmatched: 5. This CDR3 is built from 14 residues. CDR3 DNA: TGTGCCAGCAGACCCGGGACAGTCAATCAGCCCCAGCATTTT. This translates into CASRPGTVNQPQHF.

The chain uses TRBV3-1 (or the pseudogene TRBV3-2) and TRBJ2-1; D is perhaps TRBD1 (5 bases). The germline V and J ends were trimmed by 4 bases and 1 base, with 14 bases remaining between them. The CDR3 totals 16 residues. Germline V CDR1 and CDR2: LGHDT, YNNKEL (reference sequence). The CDR3: CASSPRGLGSYNEQFF. The CDR3 region has the DNA TGTGCCAGCAGCCCAAGGGGCCTAGGTTCCTACAATGAGCAGTTCTTC.

The genes are TRBV5-1 and TRBJ2-7; a possible D gene is TRBD1 (5 bases). The CDR3 consists of 13 residues. V lost 8 bases to trimming and J lost 1 base, with 13 bases between them. Looked up from germline, CDR1 is SGHRS and CDR2 is YFSETQ. CDR3 in DNA: TGCGCCAGTAAATCAGGGTCATCCTACGAGCAGTACTTC. Amino acid sequence: CASKSGSSYEQYF.

V is TRBV6-5 and J is TRBJ2-4, with 10 nucleotides matching TRBD2. Germline CDR1 is MNHEY and CDR2 is SVGAGI. CDR3 length equals 16 residues. With 2 bases clipped from V and 3 bases from J, the junction kept 4 bases outside the gene matches. CDR3 amino acids: CASSYSKRGGKNIQYF. CDR3 coding DNA: TGTGCCAGCAGTTACAGCAAGCGGGGGGGCAAAAACATTCAGTACTTC.

This clone was counted between two and nine times. V and J are TRBV6-5 and TRBJ2-7, with TRBD1 as a possible D gene (5 bases). The V and J ends lost 7 bases and 5 bases respectively, with 15 bases between them. Germline-derived CDR1 and CDR2 are MNHEY and SVGAGI. CDR3 length equals 13 residues. CDR3 nucleotide sequence: TGTGCCAGCATGTTAAGGGGATTCGACGAGCAGTACTTC. It translates to CASMLRGFDEQYF.

The chain uses TRBV5-4 and TRBJ1-1; TRBD1 might be the D (5 bases). V dropped 5 bases and J dropped 8 bases, with 13 bases sitting between them. From germline, CDR1 is SGHNT and CDR2 YYREEE (reference sequence). The CDR3 sequence is 12 residues long. The CDR3 coding sequence is TGTGCCAGCAGTCCCGCTGGGGCCGAAGCTTTCTTT. It translates to CASSPAGAEAFF.